Listed below are T cell receptor beta chains from one sample, sequenced in a study of T cells in Graves' hyperthyroidism and ophthalmopathy. TCRdb re-analysed the multiplex PCR reads in MiXCR, keeping a single row per CDR3 protein. Of roughly 380,000 distinct CDR3 sequences listed, over 11% were seen once; the top ten hold 11%. The source material was blood. Receptor source: a woman aged 60-75 years with Graves' hyperthyroidism. Both conserved end residues are part of each CDR3. Fields, in order: clone size, J gene, V gene, D gene, CDR3 DNA, CDR3 protein. A D gene is named only where the DNA matches it firmly. Size is omitted from some rows. Given values are once, few, many or a class for expanded clones.

clone size: many
J gene: TRBJ2-7
V gene: TRBV5-8
D gene: TRBD1
CDR3 DNA: TGTGCCAGCAGCACAGACAGGGGGCGCCACTACGAGCAGTACTTC
CDR3 protein: CASSTDRGRHYEQYF

clone size: many
J gene: TRBJ2-1
V gene: TRBV11-2
D gene: NA
CDR3 DNA: TGTGCCAGCAGCTTAGATAGGGGGGGCCAACGCTACAATGAGCAGTTCTTC
CDR3 protein: CASSLDRGGQRYNEQFF

clone size: many
J gene: TRBJ2-1
V gene: TRBV3-1
D gene: NA
CDR3 DNA: TGTGCCAGCAGCCAACCCCGTTCCGGGAGAAAATGGTGGAATGAGCAGTTCTTC
CDR3 protein: CASSQPRSGRKWWNEQFF

clone size: few
J gene: TRBJ1-1
V gene: TRBV20-1
D gene: NA
CDR3 DNA: TGCAGTGCTCAGACCCTTATGAACACTGAAGCTTTCTTT
CDR3 protein: CSAQTLMNTEAFF

clone size: few
J gene: TRBJ2-5
V gene: TRBV6-1
D gene: NA
CDR3 DNA: TGTGCTTCACAGACACAAGAGACCCAGTACTTC
CDR3 protein: CASQTQETQYF

clone size: NA
J gene: TRBJ1-2
V gene: TRBV12-3/TRBV12-4
D gene: NA
CDR3 DNA: TGTGCCAGCAGTTTAGCGGGGGGGATTAACTATGGCTACACCTTC
CDR3 protein: CASSLAGGINYGYTF

clone size: few
J gene: TRBJ2-2
V gene: TRBV20-1
D gene: NA
CDR3 DNA: TGCAGTGCTAGGGACGCCGGGGAGCTGTTTTTT
CDR3 protein: CSARDAGELFF

clone size: few
J gene: TRBJ2-2
V gene: TRBV19
D gene: NA
CDR3 DNA: TGTGCCAGCCGGACACTCGGGGAGCTGTTTTTT
CDR3 protein: CASRTLGELFF

clone size: few
J gene: TRBJ1-2
V gene: TRBV7-2
D gene: TRBD1
CDR3 DNA: TGTGCCAGCAGCAGCGGACAGGGGGCGGATGGCTACACCTTC
CDR3 protein: CASSSGQGADGYTF

clone size: many
J gene: TRBJ1-6
V gene: TRBV12-3/TRBV12-4
D gene: NA
CDR3 DNA: TGTGCCAGCATCCAGGGGTACGGTTCACCCCTCCACTTT
CDR3 protein: CASIQGYGSPLHF

clone size: many
J gene: TRBJ2-7
V gene: TRBV27
D gene: TRBD2
CDR3 DNA: TGTGCCAGCAGCGAGCGAATGGTAGCGGGAGAGTCCTACGAGCAGTACTTC
CDR3 protein: CASSERMVAGESYEQYF

clone size: few
J gene: TRBJ2-5
V gene: TRBV10-3
D gene: TRBD1
CDR3 DNA: TGTGCCATCAGAGACGACAGGGGAATGGAGACCCAGTACTTC
CDR3 protein: CAIRDDRGMETQYF

clone size: few
J gene: TRBJ1-5
V gene: TRBV6-5
D gene: NA
CDR3 DNA: TGTGCCAGCAGTTACTCGCTAGGGTTCGGACAGCCCCAGCATTTT
CDR3 protein: CASSYSLGFGQPQHF

clone size: NA
J gene: TRBJ2-5
V gene: TRBV11-2
D gene: NA
CDR3 DNA: TGTGCCAGCAGCCCTCGGATGTATGGGCAAGAGACCCAGTACTTC
CDR3 protein: CASSPRMYGQETQYF

clone size: once
J gene: TRBJ2-7
V gene: TRBV7-8
D gene: TRBD2
CDR3 DNA: TGTGCCAGCAAGCCGGGACTAGCGGGGAGATCCTACGAGCAGTACTTC
CDR3 protein: CASKPGLAGRSYEQYF

clone size: NA
J gene: TRBJ2-3
V gene: TRBV5-1
D gene: NA
CDR3 DNA: TGCGCCAGCAGCGCTACCGGGACTCAGCGTAGCACAGATACGCAGTATTTT
CDR3 protein: CASSATGTQRSTDTQYF

clone size: few
J gene: TRBJ2-2
V gene: TRBV12-3/TRBV12-4
D gene: TRBD1
CDR3 DNA: TGTGCCAGCAGTACGACAGGGTGGGGCACCGGGGAGCTGTTTTTT
CDR3 protein: CASSTTGWGTGELFF

clone size: NA
J gene: TRBJ1-4
V gene: TRBV11-3
D gene: TRBD1
CDR3 DNA: TGTGCCAGCAGCTTGAGGACAGGGCCTGAAAAACTGTTTTTT
CDR3 protein: CASSLRTGPEKLFF

clone size: NA
J gene: TRBJ2-1
V gene: TRBV6-1
D gene: NA
CDR3 DNA: TGTGCCAGCAGACTAGCCCTGGACGTCGGAAAGCAGTTCTTC
CDR3 protein: CASRLALDVGKQFF

clone size: NA
J gene: TRBJ2-5
V gene: TRBV6-2/TRBV6-3
D gene: TRBD1
CDR3 DNA: TGTGCCAACAAACCGGGACAGGGAACGGAGGCCCAGTACTTC
CDR3 protein: CANKPGQGTEAQYF

clone size: NA
J gene: TRBJ1-6
V gene: TRBV6-1
D gene: NA
CDR3 DNA: TGTGCCAGCAGTGCAGGGCGGGGTTCACCCCTCCACTTT
CDR3 protein: CASSAGRGSPLHF

clone size: many
J gene: TRBJ1-2
V gene: TRBV6-1
D gene: NA
CDR3 DNA: TGTGCCAGCAGTGAAACAGGGACCTCCGGCTACACCTTC
CDR3 protein: CASSETGTSGYTF

clone size: many
J gene: TRBJ2-7
V gene: TRBV28
D gene: NA
CDR3 DNA: TGTGCCAGCAGTTTCGGTCAGGGTGGCCGCCCACAGCAGTACTTC
CDR3 protein: CASSFGQGGRPQQYF

clone size: many
J gene: TRBJ2-2
V gene: TRBV18
D gene: NA
CDR3 DNA: TGTGCCAGCCCGACCGGGAACGGGGAGCTGTTTTTT
CDR3 protein: CASPTGNGELFF

clone size: few
J gene: TRBJ1-4
V gene: TRBV5-6
D gene: NA
CDR3 DNA: TGTGCCAGCAGCTTGTTGGCGTCCAGTAATGAAAAACTGTTTTTT
CDR3 protein: CASSLLASSNEKLFF

clone size: few
J gene: TRBJ2-7
V gene: TRBV6-1
D gene: NA
CDR3 DNA: TGTGCCAGCAGTGAAGGGACAGCGCTTAGGCAGTACTTC
CDR3 protein: CASSEGTALRQYF

clone size: many
J gene: TRBJ2-1
V gene: TRBV29-1
D gene: TRBD2
CDR3 DNA: TGCAGCGTTGAAGGACTAGCCAACAATGAGCAGTTCTTC
CDR3 protein: CSVEGLANNEQFF

clone size: NA
J gene: TRBJ2-3
V gene: TRBV20-1
D gene: NA
CDR3 DNA: TGCAGTGCTACTACAGGGAGCACAGATACGCAGTATTTT
CDR3 protein: CSATTGSTDTQYF

clone size: many
J gene: TRBJ2-7
V gene: TRBV10-3
D gene: TRBD2
CDR3 DNA: TGTGCCATCAGTGAGTTGGGACTAGGGACCTCCTACGAGCAGTACTTC
CDR3 protein: CAISELGLGTSYEQYF

clone size: many
J gene: TRBJ2-3
V gene: TRBV12-3/TRBV12-4
D gene: NA
CDR3 DNA: TGTGCCAGCAGTTTAAGGCGTCGCGGGGATACGCAGTATTTT
CDR3 protein: CASSLRRRGDTQYF

clone size: many
J gene: TRBJ2-7
V gene: TRBV6-1
D gene: TRBD1
CDR3 DNA: TGTGCCAGCAGAGACCCGGGACAGGGATATAACGAGCAGTACTTC
CDR3 protein: CASRDPGQGYNEQYF

clone size: many
J gene: TRBJ2-2
V gene: TRBV7-9
D gene: NA
CDR3 DNA: TGTGCCAGCAGCTTTAGAGGAAACACCGGGGAGCTGTTTTTT
CDR3 protein: CASSFRGNTGELFF

clone size: many
J gene: TRBJ1-1
V gene: TRBV2
D gene: TRBD1
CDR3 DNA: TGTGCCAGCAACCAACAGGGGCTGAACACTGAAGCTTTCTTT
CDR3 protein: CASNQQGLNTEAFF

clone size: once
J gene: TRBJ2-2
V gene: TRBV6-9
D gene: TRBD1
CDR3 DNA: TGTGCCAGCAGTTTCTTTGTCCAGGACAGGCCTTTACTTGGGAACACCGGGGAGCTGTTTTTT
CDR3 protein: CASSFFVQDRPLLGNTGELFF

clone size: many
J gene: TRBJ2-1
V gene: TRBV12-3/TRBV12-4
D gene: TRBD2
CDR3 DNA: TGTGCCAGCAGTGCTACTAGCGGGAGGGCCAATGAGCAGTTCTTC
CDR3 protein: CASSATSGRANEQFF

clone size: few
J gene: TRBJ1-4
V gene: TRBV11-3
D gene: TRBD1
CDR3 DNA: TGTGCCAGCAGCTTAGGGACAGGAAGGTCTGCAACTAATGAAAAACTGTTTTTT
CDR3 protein: CASSLGTGRSATNEKLFF

clone size: many
J gene: TRBJ2-3
V gene: TRBV24-1
D gene: NA
CDR3 DNA: TGTGCCACCAGTGATTTGACGGGAACAGATACGCAGTATTTT
CDR3 protein: CATSDLTGTDTQYF

clone size: many
J gene: TRBJ2-7
V gene: TRBV15
D gene: NA
CDR3 DNA: TGTGCCACCAGCAGCGGACAATGGAGCTCCTACGAGCAGTACTTC
CDR3 protein: CATSSGQWSSYEQYF

clone size: NA
J gene: TRBJ1-2
V gene: TRBV19
D gene: TRBD1
CDR3 DNA: TGTGCCAGTAGTATTCGCCCCAGGGGGAATAACGGCTACACCTTC
CDR3 protein: CASSIRPRGNNGYTF

clone size: few
J gene: TRBJ2-3
V gene: TRBV18
D gene: NA
CDR3 DNA: TGTGCCAGCTCACCACCATCCCAGGGATGGATCATGGGCACAGATACGCAGTATTTT
CDR3 protein: CASSPPSQGWIMGTDTQYF

clone size: many
J gene: TRBJ2-7
V gene: TRBV11-2
D gene: NA
CDR3 DNA: TGTGCCAGCAGCTTAGATGGCGGGTACGAGCAGTACTTC
CDR3 protein: CASSLDGGYEQYF

clone size: many
J gene: TRBJ2-5
V gene: TRBV9
D gene: NA
CDR3 DNA: TGTGCCAGCAGCCCCACGTGGGGATTACAAGAGACCCAGTACTTC
CDR3 protein: CASSPTWGLQETQYF

clone size: NA
J gene: TRBJ2-3
V gene: TRBV7-9
D gene: TRBD1
CDR3 DNA: TGTGCCAGCAGCCCAAACAGGGGGACCGATACGCAGTATTTT
CDR3 protein: CASSPNRGTDTQYF

clone size: many
J gene: TRBJ2-1
V gene: TRBV7-8
D gene: NA
CDR3 DNA: TGTGCCAGCAGCACTATAGCGGTAAAGGGCAATGAGCAGTTCTTC
CDR3 protein: CASSTIAVKGNEQFF

clone size: many
J gene: TRBJ2-7
V gene: TRBV20-1
D gene: NA
CDR3 DNA: TGCAGTGCTAGAATTGGTGCTTACGAGCAGTACTTC
CDR3 protein: CSARIGAYEQYF

clone size: many
J gene: TRBJ1-5
V gene: TRBV5-6
D gene: NA
CDR3 DNA: TGTGCCAGCAGCCTAGGGCAGGGGCTTCAGCCCCAGCATTTT
CDR3 protein: CASSLGQGLQPQHF

clone size: many
J gene: TRBJ1-1
V gene: TRBV30
D gene: NA
CDR3 DNA: TGTGCCTGGAGGCAGGACAGCTTAAACACTGAAGCTTTCTTT
CDR3 protein: CAWRQDSLNTEAFF

clone size: many
J gene: TRBJ1-1
V gene: TRBV11-2
D gene: NA
CDR3 DNA: TGTGCCAGCAGCTTAGATCTGGGTTCCACTGAAGCTTTCTTT
CDR3 protein: CASSLDLGSTEAFF

clone size: many
J gene: TRBJ2-3
V gene: TRBV13
D gene: NA
CDR3 DNA: TGTGCCAGCAGCTTACATTCGGGCTTGGGAACAGATACGCAGTATTTT
CDR3 protein: CASSLHSGLGTDTQYF

clone size: many
J gene: TRBJ1-1
V gene: TRBV5-1
D gene: NA
CDR3 DNA: TGCGCCAGCAGCTTGGGGTGGACTGAAGCTTTCTTT
CDR3 protein: CASSLGWTEAFF